The present T cell receptor beta chain was sequenced within a study of CD8+CD57+ T cells in acquired aplastic anemia. Overall study context: Isolated CD4+ and CD8+ cells, once sorted, yielded DNA averaging approximately 3 ug.

Patients picked for sequencing had shown CD8+CD57+ cell expansion detected by flow cytometry. The study profiled TCR beta VDJ and CDR3 using genomic DNA as template. TCRdb recomputed calls from the reads with MiXCR, one row per CDR3 protein. The sample records about 120,000 distinct CDR3 sequences, about 40% being singletons. The specimen was sorted CD4+, CD8+, or CD8+CD57+ T cells (not recorded which) from PBMCs. The TCR originated in a human donor with aplastic anemia.

This chain's CDR3 is CSAIDKLNTGELFF. The DNA for the CDR3 is TGCAGTGCCATCGACAAGTTGAACACCGGGGAGCTGTTTTTT. The gene calls are TRBV20-1 and TRBJ2-2; D gene ambiguous. CDR3 size: 14 residues. Per the germline V gene, CDR1 is DFQATT and CDR2 is SNEGSKA (reference sequence). V was pared by 6 bases and J by 1 base, with 12 bases between.